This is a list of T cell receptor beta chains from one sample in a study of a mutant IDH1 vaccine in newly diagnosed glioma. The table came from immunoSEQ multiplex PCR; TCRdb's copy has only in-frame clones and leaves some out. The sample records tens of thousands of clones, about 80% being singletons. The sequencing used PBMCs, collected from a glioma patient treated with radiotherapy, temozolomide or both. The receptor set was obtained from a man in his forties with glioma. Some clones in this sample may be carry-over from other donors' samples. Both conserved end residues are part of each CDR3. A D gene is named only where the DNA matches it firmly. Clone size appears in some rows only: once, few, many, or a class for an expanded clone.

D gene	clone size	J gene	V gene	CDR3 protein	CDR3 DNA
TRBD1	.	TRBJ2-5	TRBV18	CASSPPQGAGIQETQYF	TGTGCCAGCTCACCGCCTCAGGGGGCAGGTATACAAGAGACCCAGTACTTC
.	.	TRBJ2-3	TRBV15	CATSRVVQDTQYF	TGTGCCACCAGCAGAGTCGTGCAGGATACGCAGTATTTT
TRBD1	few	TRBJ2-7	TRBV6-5	CASSYGGTGSYEQYF	TGTGCCAGCAGTTACGGGGGGACAGGATCCTACGAGCAGTACTTC
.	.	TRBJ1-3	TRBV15	CATSTPAMGGNTIYF	TGTGCCACCAGCACGCCAGCCATGGGAGGAAACACCATATATTTT
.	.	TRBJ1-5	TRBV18	CASSPGGGYMDQPQHF	TGTGCCAGCTCACCCGGGGGGGGTTACATGGATCAGCCCCAGCATTTT
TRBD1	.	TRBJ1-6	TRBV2	CASSGQGPNSPLHF	TGTGCCAGCAGTGGACAGGGTCCCAATTCACCCCTCCACTTT
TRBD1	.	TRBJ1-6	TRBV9	CASSPTGQGASPLHF	TGTGCCAGCAGCCCAACGGGACAGGGAGCTTCACCCCTCCACTTT
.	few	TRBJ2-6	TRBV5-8	CASSLEGANVLTF	TGTGCCAGCAGCCTTGAGGGGGCCAACGTCCTGACTTTC
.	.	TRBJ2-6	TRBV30	CAWSAPGANVLTF	TGTGCCTGGAGCGCCCCTGGGGCCAACGTCCTGACTTTC
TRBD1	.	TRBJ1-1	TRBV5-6	CASSLPGGSTEAFF	TGTGCCAGCAGCTTGCCAGGGGGGAGCACTGAAGCTTTCTTT
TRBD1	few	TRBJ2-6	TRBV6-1	CASRDRVASVLTF	TGTGCCAGCAGGGACAGGGTCGCATCCGTCCTGACTTTC
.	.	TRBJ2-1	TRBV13	CASSFGRYNEQFF	TGTGCCAGCAGCTTTGGACGGTACAATGAGCAGTTCTTC
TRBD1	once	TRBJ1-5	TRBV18	CASSPDRVGQPQHF	TGTGCCAGCTCACCCGACAGGGTAGGCCAGCCCCAGCATTTT
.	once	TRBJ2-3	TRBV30	CAWNFVDTQYF	TGTGCCTGGAATTTTGTGGATACGCAGTATTTT
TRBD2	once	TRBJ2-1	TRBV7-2	CASIHTSGGARQFF	TGTGCCAGCATCCATACTAGCGGGGGGGCCCGGCAGTTCTTC
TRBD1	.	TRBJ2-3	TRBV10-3	CAISEGQGISTDTQYF	TGTGCCATCAGTGAGGGACAGGGCATTAGCACAGATACGCAGTATTTT
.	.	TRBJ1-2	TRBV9	CASSVGRAGDGYTF	TGTGCCAGCAGCGTAGGCAGGGCTGGAGATGGCTACACCTTC
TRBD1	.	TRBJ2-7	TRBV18	CASSPGTGDEQYF	TGTGCCAGCTCACCTGGGACAGGGGACGAGCAGTACTTC
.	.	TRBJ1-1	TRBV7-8	CASSFAGNTEAFF	TGTGCCAGCAGCTTTGCGGGGAACACTGAAGCTTTCTTT
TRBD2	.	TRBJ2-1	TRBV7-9	CASKKPSGGPIWSYNEQFF	TGTGCCAGTAAAAAGCCTAGCGGGGGCCCTATATGGTCCTACAATGAGCAGTTCTTC
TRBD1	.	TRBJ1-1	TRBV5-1	CASSPGQGGTEAFF	TGCGCCAGCAGCCCGGGACAGGGGGGAACTGAAGCTTTCTTT
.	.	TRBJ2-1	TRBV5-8	CASSLDGRGVNEQFF	TGTGCCAGCAGCTTGGATGGAAGGGGGGTCAATGAGCAGTTCTTC
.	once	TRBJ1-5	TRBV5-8	CASSVGQKINQPQHF	TGTGCCAGCAGCGTAGGACAGAAGATTAATCAGCCCCAGCATTTT
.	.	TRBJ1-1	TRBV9	CASNSGGSAEAFF	TGTGCCAGCAACTCCGGGGGTAGCGCTGAAGCTTTCTTT
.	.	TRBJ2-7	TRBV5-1	CASSVDIPYEQYF	TGCGCCAGCAGCGTGGACATTCCCTACGAGCAGTACTTC
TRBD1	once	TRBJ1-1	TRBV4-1	CASSPLPGGNTEAFF	TGCGCCAGCAGCCCGCTGCCAGGGGGGAACACTGAAGCTTTCTTT
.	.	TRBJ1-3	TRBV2	CASSEFRGSGYGSGNTIYF	TGTGCCAGCAGTGAATTTAGGGGGTCGGGGTATGGCTCCGGAAACACCATATATTTT
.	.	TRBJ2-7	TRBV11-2	CASSSPRSSGDEQYF	TGTGCCAGCAGCTCACCAAGGTCCTCAGGGGACGAGCAGTACTTC
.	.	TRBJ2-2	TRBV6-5	CASSYGSVGGELFF	TGTGCCAGCAGTTACGGCAGCGTGGGCGGGGAGCTGTTTTTT
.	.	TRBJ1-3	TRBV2	CASSELGGGGNTIYF	TGTGCCAGCAGTGAACTCGGGGGGGGCGGAAACACCATATATTTT
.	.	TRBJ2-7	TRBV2	CASARGWEYEQYF	TGTGCCAGCGCGAGGGGGTGGGAGTACGAGCAGTACTTC
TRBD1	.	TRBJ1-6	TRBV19	CATGTGVNSPLHF	TGTGCCACGGGTACAGGGGTCAATTCACCCCTCCACTTT
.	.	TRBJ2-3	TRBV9	CASSVTGRGSDTQYF	TGTGCCAGCAGCGTTACAGGAAGGGGATCAGATACGCAGTATTTT
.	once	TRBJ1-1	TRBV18	CASSRNVLTGTTEAFF	TGTGCCAGCTCAAGGAATGTCCTCACAGGGACCACTGAAGCTTTCTTT
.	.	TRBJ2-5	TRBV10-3	CAISVQSETQYF	TGTGCCATCAGTGTCCAATCGGAGACCCAGTACTTC
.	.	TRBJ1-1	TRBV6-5	CASSSGTMSFF	TGTGCCAGCAGTTCCGGGACTATGTCTTTCTTT
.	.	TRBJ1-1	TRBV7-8	CASSPRQTNTEAFF	TGTGCCAGCAGCCCCAGACAGACGAACACTGAAGCTTTCTTT
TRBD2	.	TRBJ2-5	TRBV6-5	CASSLPGTSQETQYF	TGTGCCAGCAGCCTACCGGGGACTAGCCAAGAGACCCAGTACTTC
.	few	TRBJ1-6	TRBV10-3	CAISEGDSPLHF	TGTGCCATCAGTGAAGGAGATTCACCCCTCCACTTT
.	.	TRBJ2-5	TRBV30	CAWTRGGETQYF	TGTGCCTGGACCAGGGGTGGGGAGACCCAGTACTTC
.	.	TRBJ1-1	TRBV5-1	CASSLGGNTEAFF	TGCGCCAGCAGCTTGGGGGGTAACACTGAAGCTTTCTTT
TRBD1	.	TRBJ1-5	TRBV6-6	CASSADRGQPQHF	TGTGCCAGCAGTGCGGACAGGGGTCAGCCCCAGCATTTT
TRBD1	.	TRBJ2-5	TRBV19	CASRKQDRAQETQYF	TGTGCCAGTAGGAAACAGGACAGGGCTCAAGAGACCCAGTACTTC
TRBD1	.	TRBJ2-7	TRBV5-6	CASSLDRGLDEQYF	TGTGCCAGCAGCTTAGACAGGGGGTTGGACGAGCAGTACTTC
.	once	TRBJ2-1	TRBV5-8	CASSFTYLSYNEQFF	TGTGCCAGCAGCTTTACGTACCTCTCCTACAATGAGCAGTTCTTC
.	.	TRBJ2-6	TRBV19	CASTVGAFRSGANVLTF	TGTGCCAGCACTGTTGGGGCATTCCGCTCTGGGGCCAACGTCCTGACTTTC
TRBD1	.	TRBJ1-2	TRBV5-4	CASSLAGGRGYTF	TGTGCCAGCAGCTTGGCAGGGGGCAGGGGCTACACCTTC
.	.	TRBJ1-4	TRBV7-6	CASSLGRGAVSEKLFF	TGTGCCAGCAGCTTGGGGAGGGGCGCGGTAAGTGAAAAACTGTTTTTT